What follows are 27 T cell receptor beta chains derived from one specimen sequenced in a study of cytomegalovirus exposure and HLA in healthy donors. Primers: 60 Vbeta forward and 13 Jbeta reverse. Sequencing was performed with immunoSEQ multiplex PCR; in TCRdb, only in-frame clones are kept and a portion is missing. The sample holds 80,000 to 130,000 clones, around 79% seen once. Sequencing was performed on PBMCs. These receptors were obtained from a male donor in good health and CMV-seropositive.

The genes are TRBV2 and TRBJ2-3; the match to TRBD2 covers 12 bases. Trimming removed 6 bases from V and 0 bases from J; junction bases left unmatched: 1. The CDR3 is 15 amino acids. Germline CDR1 reads SNHLY; CDR2 reads FYNNEI. Written as DNA, the CDR3 is TGTGCCAGCAGCGGGACTAGCGGGAGCACAGATACGCAGTATTTT. This encodes CASSGTSGSTDTQYF.

The genes are TRBV18 and TRBJ2-7, with 10 nucleotides matching TRBD1. Germline-derived CDR1 and CDR2 are KGHSH and LQKENI. The V and J ends lost 3 bases and 3 bases, in that order; junction bases with no gene match: 2. This CDR3 contains 14 residues. The CDR3 DNA is TGTGCCAGCTCACCGGGGACAGGGGACTACGAGCAGTACTTC. Encoded protein: CASSPGTGDYEQYF.

This chain links TRBV6-6 with TRBJ2-7, with 7 bases aligning to TRBD2. This CDR3 contains 13 residues. The trim removed 0 bases at V and 7 bases at J, leaving 3 bases unmatched. Germline V gene sequence: CDR1 MNHNY, CDR2 SVGAGI (reference sequence). The DNA for the CDR3 is TGTGCCAGCAGTTACTCGCAGCGGGGAGAGCAGTACTTC. This codes for CASSYSQRGEQYF.

J is TRBJ1-2 and V is TRBV23-1; a possible D gene is TRBD1 (5 bases). TRBV23-1 is given ORF status, its function remaining uncertain. CDR3 length equals 15 residues. V was shortened by 1 base and J by 4 bases, with 13 bases between the two germline ends. This chain's CDR3 is CASSQLYQGGYGYTF. CDR3 nucleotides: TGCGCCAGCAGTCAATTGTACCAGGGTGGCTATGGCTACACCTTC.

This clone was seen a few times. V is TRBV15 and J is TRBJ1-2; 8 nucleotides match TRBD1. Germline V lookup: CDR1 LNHNV, CDR2 YYDKDF (reference sequence). The CDR3 extends over 15 amino acids. Germline trimming cut 3 bases from V and 4 bases from J; bases unmatched to any gene: 7. This chain's CDR3 is CATSSQTGVGYGYTF. CDR3 DNA sequence: TGTGCCACCAGCAGCCAGACAGGGGTCGGCTATGGCTACACCTTC.

V is TRBV9 and J is TRBJ2-1, with 13 bases identical to TRBD2. Germline lookup yields CDR1 SGDLS and CDR2 YYNGEE. The CDR3 totals 15 residues. The junction had 2 bases not matched to a gene; V was cut back by 3 bases and J by 5 bases. CDR3 protein: CASSAGLAGDNEQFF. The CDR3 DNA reads TGTGCCAGCAGCGCAGGACTAGCGGGGGACAATGAGCAGTTCTTC. The complete variable domain, with remaining parts taken from reference TRBV9 and TRBJ2-1, reads DSGVTQTPKHLITATGQRVTLRCSPRSGDLSVYWYQQSLDQGLQFLIQYYNGEERAKGNILERFSAQQFPDLHSELNLSSLELGDSALYFCASSAGLAGDNEQFFGPGTRLTVL.

This chain joins TRBV9 and TRBJ2-5; 9 positions match TRBD1. The J call may be mistaken, given a closer DNA end match to TRBJ2-7. The CDR3 runs to 16 residues. In germline, CDR1 is SGDLS, CDR2 YYNGEE. CDR3 residues: CASSVADTGGAYEQYF. The CDR3 DNA reads TGTGCCAGCAGCGTAGCTGACACAGGGGGCGCCTACGAGCAGTACTTC.

The chain combines TRBV15 with TRBJ1-6; a possible D gene is TRBD1 (5 bases). Per the germline V gene, CDR1 is LNHNV and CDR2 is YYDKDF (reference sequence). The V and J ends lost 0 bases and 15 bases respectively, with 18 bases between them. The CDR3 spans 15 residues. CDR3 residues: CATSRDRANGGVLHF. The DNA for the CDR3 is TGTGCCACCAGCAGAGATCGGGCAAACGGGGGGGTCCTCCACTTT.

This clone was found a few times. Here the CDR3 reads CASSAFRGPLTVSNTGELFF. In DNA form, the CDR3 reads TGTGCCAGCAGTGCTTTCAGGGGGCCGCTAACTGTTTCGAACACCGGGGAGCTGTTTTTT. The chain uses TRBV2 and TRBJ2-2; 8 bases are shared with TRBD1. In germline, CDR1 is SNHLY, CDR2 FYNNEI. V trimming: 4 bases; J trimming: 0 bases; junction bases outside the gene matches: 16. CDR3 size: 20 residues.

This clone turned up a few times. V is TRBV14 and J is TRBJ2-6; 7 nucleotides agree with TRBD1. The CDR3 has 15 residues. Unmatched junction bases numbered 10, after V lost 6 bases and J lost 8 bases. Germline V CDR1 and CDR2: SGHDN, FVKESK. CDR3 protein: CASSRGTVDSNVLTF. The CDR3 region has the DNA TGTGCCAGCAGTAGAGGGACAGTGGACTCCAACGTCCTGACTTTC. Variable domain in full (rest from reference TRBV14 and TRBJ2-6): EAGVTQFPSHSVIEKGQTVTLRCDPISGHDNLYWYRRVMGKEIKFLLHFVKESKQDESGMPNNRFLAERTGGTYSTLKVQPAELEDSGVYFCASSRGTVDSNVLTFGAGSRLTVL.

The J gene is TRBJ1-1, the V gene TRBV5-1; the match to TRBD1 covers 9 bases. V lost 3 bases and J lost 6; bases outside the gene matches: 3. Per the germline V gene, CDR1 is SGHRS and CDR2 is YFSETQ. The CDR3 consists of 13 residues. The CDR3 here is CASSWDRDAEAFF. CDR3 sequence (DNA): TGCGCCAGCAGCTGGGACAGGGACGCTGAAGCTTTCTTT.

The chain is built from TRBV19 and TRBJ1-1, with 8 positions matching TRBD1. After removal of 3 bases from V and 8 bases from J, the junction contained 8 bases not matched to a gene. This CDR3 is 14 amino acids long. Per the germline V gene, CDR1 is LNHDA and CDR2 is SQIVND (reference sequence). The chain's CDR3 is CASSMRQGAGEAFF. CDR3 sequence (DNA): TGTGCCAGTAGTATGAGGCAGGGGGCTGGGGAAGCTTTCTTT.

The V and J genes are TRBV29-1 and TRBJ1-1; 9 nucleotides line up with TRBD1. Germline lookup yields CDR1 SQVTM and CDR2 ANQGSEA. J gave up 4 bases and V 6 bases, and 6 bases lay outside the gene matches. The CDR3 covers 13 residues. In DNA, the CDR3 is TGCAGCGTGGACAGGGGAGGGAGCACTGAAGCTTTCTTT. It specifies CSVDRGGSTEAFF.

V usage is TRBV19 and J usage is TRBJ1-2; a possible D gene is TRBD1 (5 bases). CDR1 and CDR2 (germline): LNHDA, SQIVND (reference sequence). CDR3 size: 14 residues. Trimming took off 2 bases at V and 7 bases at J, with 14 bases between the two ends. CDR3 sequence reads: CASSILAQGRGYTF. CDR3 coding DNA: TGTGCCAGTAGTATATTGGCCCAGGGCCGTGGCTACACCTTC.

The rearrangement links TRBV6-1 to TRBJ1-2; 10 positions match TRBD1. The CDR3 has 13 amino acids. Germline trimming cut 6 bases from V and 7 bases from J; bases unmatched to any gene: 5. From germline, CDR1 is MNHNS and CDR2 SASEGT. CDR3 amino acids: CASSDRDRGGYTF. The CDR3 DNA sequence: TGTGCCAGCAGCGACCGGGACAGGGGTGGCTACACCTTC.

The V call is TRBV7-2, the J call TRBJ2-5, with TRBD1 matching over 8 bases. Germline CDR1 is SGHTA and CDR2 is FQGNSA. With 5 bases clipped from V and 9 bases from J, the junction kept 8 bases outside the gene matches. The length of the CDR3 is 13 residues. This CDR3 reads CASSADRGGSQYF. Written as DNA, the CDR3 is TGTGCCAGCAGCGCTGACAGGGGAGGCTCCCAGTACTTC. The full variable domain, completed using reference TRBV7-2 and TRBJ2-5, is GAGVSQSPSNKVTEKGKDVELRCDPISGHTALYWYRQSLGQGLEFLIYFQGNSAPDKSGLPSDRFSAERTGGSVSTLTIQRTQQEDSAVYLCASSADRGGSQYFGPGTRLLVL.

This clone was seen only a few times. The chain is built from TRBV25-1 and TRBJ2-2, with TRBD1 identical over 8 bases. The CDR3 loop spans 14 amino acids. J lost 6 bases, V lost 6 bases, and 6 bases had no gene match. Per germline, CDR1 MGHDK and CDR2 SYGVNS. CDR3 coding DNA: TGTGCCAGCAGACTGACAGGGGCCTCCGGGGAGCTGTTTTTT. This encodes CASRLTGASGELFF.

This chain connects TRBV19 to TRBJ1-1; D is ambiguous. Germline lookup yields CDR1 LNHDA and CDR2 SQIVND (reference sequence). The CDR3 runs to 13 residues. V shed 10 bases and J shed 0 bases, with 12 bases lying between them. The chain's CDR3 is CAIREGLNTEAFF. As DNA, the CDR3 is TGTGCCATTAGGGAGGGATTGAACACTGAAGCTTTCTTT.

This sequence joins TRBV6-4 and TRBJ1-2, with D perhaps matching TRBD1 (5 bases). Trimming cost V 2 bases and J 8 bases, with 12 bases left between them. The V gene's germline CDR1 is MRHNA and CDR2 SNTAGT. The CDR3 runs to 13 residues. CDR3 sequence (DNA): TGTGCCAGCAGTGACCCCGGTGGGGGGGGCTACACCTTC. Protein: CASSDPGGGGYTF.

The genes are TRBV11-3 and TRBJ2-3, with D maybe TRBD2 (5 bases). Germline lookup yields CDR1 SGHNT and CDR2 YENEEA. The CDR3 runs to 14 residues. Between the trimmed V and J ends, which lost 1 base and 6 bases, there was a span of 11 bases. CDR3 loop: CASSLGPPGDTQYF. DNA of the CDR3: TGTGCCAGCAGCTTAGGGCCTCCGGGGGATACGCAGTATTTT.

V gene TRBV15 combines with J gene TRBJ2-5; D is uncertain. The CDR3 is 17 residues long. The V and J ends lost 0 bases and 1 base respectively, with 15 bases between them. The V gene's germline CDR1 is LNHNV and CDR2 YYDKDF (reference sequence). The CDR3 coding sequence is TGTGCCACCAGCAGAGACCCTGTGGGCAGCTCCCAAGAGACCCAGTACTTC. Translated, it gives CATSRDPVGSSQETQYF.

V is TRBV4-1 and J is TRBJ1-1; no definite D call. The V gene's germline CDR1 is MGHRA and CDR2 YSYEKL. The CDR3 length is 14 residues. Trimming removed 0 bases from V and 7 bases from J, with 12 bases in between. The CDR3 spells CASSQESYGNEAFF. In DNA, the CDR3 is TGCGCCAGCAGCCAAGAGAGTTATGGTAATGAAGCTTTCTTT.

The rearrangement links TRBV30 to TRBJ1-4; D is ambiguous. The CDR3 extends over 16 amino acids. Germline CDR1 is GTSNPN and CDR2 is SVGIG (reference sequence). With 2 bases removed from V and 1 base from J, the gap between germline ends came to 14 bases. CDR3 nucleotide sequence: TGTGCCTGGAGTATGGGGTGGAGGGTAACTAATGAAAAACTGTTTTTT. Translating it yields CAWSMGWRVTNEKLFF.

The chain joins TRBV7-6 to TRBJ1-2, with TRBD1 matching over 9 bases. This CDR3 region has 13 residues. Germline V gene sequence: CDR1 SGHVS, CDR2 FNYEAQ. The V and J ends lost 8 bases and 8 bases, in that order; junction bases with no gene match: 9. For the CDR3, the DNA is TGTGCCAGCGGTGAGGGACAGGGTGAAGGCTACACCTTC. Residues: CASGEGQGEGYTF.

The rearrangement joins TRBV7-9 to TRBJ1-2; the D gene is possibly TRBD1 (5 bases). CDR3 length equals 13 residues. Trimming stripped 3 bases from V and 4 bases from J, with 9 bases between. The germline CDR1 and CDR2 sequences are SEHNR and FQNEAQ (reference sequence). CDR3 residues: CASSFQGSYGYTF. The CDR3 DNA reads TGTGCCAGCAGCTTTCAGGGATCCTATGGCTACACCTTC.

This chain joins TRBV4-3 and TRBJ2-7; 7 nucleotides line up with TRBD1. CDR3 length: 15 residues. Germline lookup yields CDR1 LGHNA and CDR2 YSLEER. V shed 4 bases and J 0 bases; nucleotides not matched to a gene: 6. CDR3 DNA: TGCGCCAGCAGCCCTTCGGACAGGAGCTCCTACGAGCAGTACTTC. Its protein product is CASSPSDRSSYEQYF.

The chain recombines TRBV2 with TRBJ1-1; D uncertain. Germline CDR1 reads SNHLY; CDR2 reads FYNNEI. V lost 5 bases, J lost 3 bases, and 13 bases lay in between. CDR3 length equals 14 residues. CDR3 sequence (DNA): TGTGCCAGCAGTTACACTAGGCGGGACACTGAAGCTTTCTTT. This gives the protein CASSYTRRDTEAFF.